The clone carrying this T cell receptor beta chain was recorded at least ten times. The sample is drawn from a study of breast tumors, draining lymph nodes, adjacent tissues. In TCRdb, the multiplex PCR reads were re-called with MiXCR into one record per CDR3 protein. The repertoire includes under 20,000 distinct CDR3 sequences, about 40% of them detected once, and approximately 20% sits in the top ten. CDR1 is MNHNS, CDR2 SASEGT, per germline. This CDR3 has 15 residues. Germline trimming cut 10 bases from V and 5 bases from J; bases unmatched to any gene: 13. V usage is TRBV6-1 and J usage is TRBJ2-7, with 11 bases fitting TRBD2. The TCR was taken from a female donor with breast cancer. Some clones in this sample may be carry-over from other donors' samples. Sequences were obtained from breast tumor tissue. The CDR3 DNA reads TGTGCCATCGCTACCACTAGCGGGAGCTTCCACGAGCAGTACTTC. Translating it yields CAIATTSGSFHEQYF.